Many counts were recorded for the clone carrying this TCR beta chain. Its specificity is not known. Germline assignment: CDR1 KGHSH and CDR2 LQKENI. The CDR3 loop spans 13 amino acids. V lost 3 bases to trimming and J lost 9 bases, with 12 bases between them. These data are taken from a study of post-analysis software for immune sequencing data. Study overall: Several disease courses (relapsing-remitting, secondary progressive and progressive-relapsing) of multiple sclerosis were included.

General observations from the study: Higher frequency in patients than in controls was seen for five TRBV segments, with TRBV5-6, TRBV5-1 and TRBV20-1 among them. Strong co-clustering by F measure was seen for same-batch samples.

Incorporated into the TCR beta cDNA libraries were unique molecular identifiers, which served to reduce PCR and sequencing biases. From the PCR reads, TCRdb called clonotypes with MiXCR, one entry per CDR3 protein. The repertoire holds 800,000 to 950,000 distinct CDR3 sequences, with approximately 53% as singletons. The sample consisted of blood. This sequence was found in a girl aged 10-17 years with multiple sclerosis. This chain connects TRBV18 to TRBJ2-1; possible D gene TRBD2, 6 bases. The CDR3: CASSPLRGTEQFF. As DNA, the CDR3 is TGTGCCAGCTCACCTCTTCGGGGGACTGAGCAGTTCTTC.